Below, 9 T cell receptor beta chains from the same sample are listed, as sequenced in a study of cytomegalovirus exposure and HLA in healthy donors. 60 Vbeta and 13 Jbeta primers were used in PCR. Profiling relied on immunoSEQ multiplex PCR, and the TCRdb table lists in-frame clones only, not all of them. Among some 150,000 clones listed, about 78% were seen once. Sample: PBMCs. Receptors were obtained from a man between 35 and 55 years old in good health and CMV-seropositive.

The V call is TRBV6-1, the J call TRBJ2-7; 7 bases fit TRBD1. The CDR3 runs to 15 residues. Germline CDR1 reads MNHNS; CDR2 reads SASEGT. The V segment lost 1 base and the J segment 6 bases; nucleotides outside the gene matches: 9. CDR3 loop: CASSEEGARVREQYF. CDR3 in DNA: TGTGCCAGCAGTGAAGAGGGGGCGAGAGTACGCGAGCAGTACTTC.

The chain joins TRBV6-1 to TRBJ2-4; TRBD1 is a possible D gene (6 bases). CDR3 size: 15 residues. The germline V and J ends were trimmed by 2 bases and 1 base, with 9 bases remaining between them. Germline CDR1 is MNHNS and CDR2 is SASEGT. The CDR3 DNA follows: TGTGCCAGCAGTGAAAGGACAGCGGCCAAAAACATTCAGTACTTC. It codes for CASSERTAAKNIQYF.

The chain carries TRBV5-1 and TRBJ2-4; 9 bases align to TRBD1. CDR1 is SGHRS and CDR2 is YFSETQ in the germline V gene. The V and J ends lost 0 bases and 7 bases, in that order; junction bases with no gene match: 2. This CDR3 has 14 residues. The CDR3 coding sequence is TGCGCCAGCAGCTTGGGGACAGGGGCGAACATTCAGTACTTC. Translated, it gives CASSLGTGANIQYF.

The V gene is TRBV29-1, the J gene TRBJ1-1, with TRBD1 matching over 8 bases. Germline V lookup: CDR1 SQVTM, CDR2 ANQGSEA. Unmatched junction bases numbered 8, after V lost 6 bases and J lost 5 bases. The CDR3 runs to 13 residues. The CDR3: CSVRQGSGTEAFF. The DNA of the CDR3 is TGCAGCGTGAGACAGGGGAGTGGTACTGAAGCTTTCTTT.

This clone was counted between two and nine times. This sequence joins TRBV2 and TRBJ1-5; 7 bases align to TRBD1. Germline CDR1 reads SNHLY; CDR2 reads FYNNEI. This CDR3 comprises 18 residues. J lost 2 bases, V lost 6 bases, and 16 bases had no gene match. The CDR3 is CASSDQDRVIGGNQPQHF. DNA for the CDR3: TGTGCCAGCAGCGACCAAGACAGGGTAATAGGAGGCAATCAGCCCCAGCATTTT.

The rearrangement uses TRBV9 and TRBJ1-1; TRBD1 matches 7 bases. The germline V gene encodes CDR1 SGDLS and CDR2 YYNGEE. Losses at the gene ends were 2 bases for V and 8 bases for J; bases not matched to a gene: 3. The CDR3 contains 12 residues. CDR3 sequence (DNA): TGTGCCAGCAGCGTGGCGGACAGGGAAGCTTTCTTT. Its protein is CASSVADREAFF. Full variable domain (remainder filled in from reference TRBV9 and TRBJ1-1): DSGVTQTPKHLITATGQRVTLRCSPRSGDLSVYWYQQSLDQGLQFLIQYYNGEERAKGNILERFSAQQFPDLHSELNLSSLELGDSALYFCASSVADREAFFGQGTRLTVV.

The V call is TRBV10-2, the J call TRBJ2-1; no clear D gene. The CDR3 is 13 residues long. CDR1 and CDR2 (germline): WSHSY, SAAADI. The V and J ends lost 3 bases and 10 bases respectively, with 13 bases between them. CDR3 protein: CASSEVQDGEQFF. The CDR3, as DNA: TGCGCCAGCAGTGAAGTACAAGACGGGGAGCAGTTCTTC.

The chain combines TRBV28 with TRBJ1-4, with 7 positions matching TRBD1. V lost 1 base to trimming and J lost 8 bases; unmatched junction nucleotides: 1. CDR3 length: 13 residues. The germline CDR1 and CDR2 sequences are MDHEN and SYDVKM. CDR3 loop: CASSLFRGEKLFF. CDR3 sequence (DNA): TGTGCCAGCAGTTTATTCAGGGGGGAAAAACTGTTTTTT.

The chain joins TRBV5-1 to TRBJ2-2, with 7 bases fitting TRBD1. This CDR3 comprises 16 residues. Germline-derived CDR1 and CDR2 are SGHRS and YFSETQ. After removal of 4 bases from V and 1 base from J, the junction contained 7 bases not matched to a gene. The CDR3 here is CASSPWDRVNTGELFF. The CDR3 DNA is TGCGCCAGCAGCCCGTGGGACAGAGTGAACACCGGGGAGCTGTTTTTT. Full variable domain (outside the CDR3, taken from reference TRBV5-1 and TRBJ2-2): KAGVTQTPRYLIKTRGQQVTLSCSPISGHRSVSWYQQTPGQGLQFLFEYFSETQRNKGNFPGRFSGRQFSNSRSEMNVSTLELGDSALYLCASSPWDRVNTGELFFGEGSRLTVL.